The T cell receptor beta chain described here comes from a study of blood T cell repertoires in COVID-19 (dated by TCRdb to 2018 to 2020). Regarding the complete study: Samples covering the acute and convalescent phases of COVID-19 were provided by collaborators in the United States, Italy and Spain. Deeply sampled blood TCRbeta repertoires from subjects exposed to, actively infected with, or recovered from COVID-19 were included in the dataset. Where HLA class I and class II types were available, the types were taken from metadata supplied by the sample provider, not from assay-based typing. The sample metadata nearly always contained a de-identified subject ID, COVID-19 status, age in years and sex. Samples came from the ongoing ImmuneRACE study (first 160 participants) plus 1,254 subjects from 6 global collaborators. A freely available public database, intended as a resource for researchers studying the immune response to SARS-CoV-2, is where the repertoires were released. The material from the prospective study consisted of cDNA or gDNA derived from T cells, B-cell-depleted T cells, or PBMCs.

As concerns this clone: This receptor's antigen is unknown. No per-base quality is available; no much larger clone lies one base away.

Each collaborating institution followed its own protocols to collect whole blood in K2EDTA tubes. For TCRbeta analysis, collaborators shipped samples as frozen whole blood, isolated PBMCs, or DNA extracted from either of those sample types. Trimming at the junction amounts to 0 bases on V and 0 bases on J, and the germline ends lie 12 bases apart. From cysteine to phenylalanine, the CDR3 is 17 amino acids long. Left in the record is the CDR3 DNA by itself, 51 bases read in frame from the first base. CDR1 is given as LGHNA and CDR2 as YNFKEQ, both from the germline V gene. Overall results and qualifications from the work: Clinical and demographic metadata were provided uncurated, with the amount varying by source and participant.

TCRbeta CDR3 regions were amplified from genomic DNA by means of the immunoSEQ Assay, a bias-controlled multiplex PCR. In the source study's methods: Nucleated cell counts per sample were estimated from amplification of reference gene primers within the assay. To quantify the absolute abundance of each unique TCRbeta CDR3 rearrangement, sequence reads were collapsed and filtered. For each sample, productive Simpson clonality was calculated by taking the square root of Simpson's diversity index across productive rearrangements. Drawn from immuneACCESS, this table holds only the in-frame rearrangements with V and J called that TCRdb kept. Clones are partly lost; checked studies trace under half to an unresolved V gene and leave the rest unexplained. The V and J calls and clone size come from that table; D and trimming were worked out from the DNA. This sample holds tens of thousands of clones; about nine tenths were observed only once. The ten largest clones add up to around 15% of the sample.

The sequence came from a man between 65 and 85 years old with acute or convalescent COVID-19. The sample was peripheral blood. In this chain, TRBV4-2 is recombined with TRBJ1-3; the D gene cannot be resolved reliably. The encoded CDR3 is CASSQDHRPSSGNTIYF. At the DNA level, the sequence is TGTGCCAGCAGCCAAGATCACAGACCGAGCTCTGGAAACACCATATATTTT.